The 19 T cell receptor beta chains listed next were all sequenced from one sample in a study of regulatory T cells in long-lasting Graves disease. Time point given: newly diagnosed GD, antithyroid drugs for less than 3 months. PBMC-derived RNA was used for the TCR library. Arm-PCR of CDR3 regions and iRepertoire HTBI primers were used to build TCR beta libraries. MiXCR, run by TCRdb on the multiplex PCR reads, gives a single entry per CDR3 protein. The profile shows some 350,000 distinct CDR3 sequences, around 16% of them singletons. These data also formed part of another study, on T cells in Graves' hyperthyroidism and ophthalmopathy.

Sequenced here: peripheral blood mononuclear cells (PBMCs), sampled at new diagnosis, from a patient treated with antithyroid drugs. All receptors come from a woman under 30 with Graves disease.

This clonotype has a count of ten or more. The rearrangement joins TRBV2 to TRBJ2-7; TRBD2 might be the D (5 bases). This CDR3 contains 10 residues. Germline assignment: CDR1 SNHLY and CDR2 FYNNEI. V shed 8 bases and J shed 6 bases, with 8 bases lying between them. CDR3 protein: CASAGFEQYF. CDR3 sequence (DNA): TGTGCCAGCGCGGGTTTCGAGCAGTACTTC.

V is TRBV14 and J is TRBJ2-2; 8 nucleotides align to TRBD1. Trimming cost V 6 bases and J 5 bases; bases outside gene matches: 5. Germline V lookup: CDR1 SGHDN, CDR2 FVKESK. The CDR3 runs to 14 residues. The CDR3 region is CASSRDRGTGELFF. As DNA, the CDR3 is TGTGCCAGCAGTCGAGACAGGGGAACCGGGGAGCTGTTTTTT. The whole variable domain, remainder taken from reference TRBV14 and TRBJ2-2, is EAGVTQFPSHSVIEKGQTVTLRCDPISGHDNLYWYRRVMGKEIKFLLHFVKESKQDESGMPNNRFLAERTGGTYSTLKVQPAELEDSGVYFCASSRDRGTGELFFGEGSRLTVL.

As concerns this clonotype: A single base is all that separates this from a far larger clone, so a read error is likely. The chain carries TRBV11-2 and TRBJ2-5; 10 nucleotides agree with TRBD1. The J call may be wrong; the DNA end is better matched by TRBJ2-1. CDR1 is SGHAT and CDR2 is FQNNGV in the germline V gene. The CDR3 sequence is 17 residues long. This chain's CDR3 is CASSLVEGQGLGNEQFF. CDR3 bases: TGTGCCAGCAGCTTAGTCGAGGGACAGGGGCTGGGGAATGAGCAGTTCTTC.

This clonotype was counted many times. The rearrangement links TRBV9 to TRBJ2-7, with TRBD2 matching 9 bases. This CDR3 has 14 residues. V lost 3 bases, J lost 3 bases, and 4 bases stayed unmatched. Germline-derived CDR1 and CDR2 are SGDLS and YYNGEE. The CDR3, as DNA: TGTGCCAGCAGCGGTAGCGGGGGCGTCTACGAGCAGTACTTC. Amino acid sequence: CASSGSGGVYEQYF. The full variable domain, in which reference TRBV9 and TRBJ2-7 provide the parts outside the CDR3, is DSGVTQTPKHLITATGQRVTLRCSPRSGDLSVYWYQQSLDQGLQFLIQYYNGEERAKGNILERFSAQQFPDLHSELNLSSLELGDSALYFCASSGSGGVYEQYFGPGTRLTVT.

This clonotype has a count of ten or more. The chain uses TRBV3-1 and TRBJ2-1; no clear D. The germline CDR1 and CDR2 sequences are LGHDT and YNNKEL (reference sequence). The V end was cut by 4 bases, the J end by 4 bases, with 11 bases between. CDR3 length equals 14 residues. The chain's CDR3 is CASSPLIGYNEQFF. In nucleotides, the CDR3 is TGTGCCAGCAGCCCACTAATCGGGTACAATGAGCAGTTCTTC.

CDR3 sequence: CASTPRGGLNTGELFF. The DNA of the CDR3 is TGTGCCAGTACCCCCCGAGGGGGGCTAAACACCGGGGAGCTGTTTTTT. The rearrangement joins TRBV19 to TRBJ2-2; D tentatively fits TRBD1 or TRBD2 (6 bases each). V lost 7 bases and J 2 bases, leaving 17 bases between the germline ends. In germline, CDR1 is LNHDA, CDR2 SQIVND (reference sequence). The CDR3 has 16 amino acids.

The V call is TRBV5-6, the J call TRBJ1-1; D is undetermined. Germline lookup yields CDR1 SGHDT and CDR2 YYEEEE. This CDR3 spans 13 amino acids. V dropped 4 bases and J dropped 0 bases, with 7 bases sitting between them. The CDR3 nucleotides read TGTGCCAGCAGCGCCATCTTGAACACTGAAGCTTTCTTT. As protein: CASSAILNTEAFF.

This clonotype appeared many times. This chain connects TRBV4-1 to TRBJ1-1; no firm D call. The germline gives CDR1 MGHRA, CDR2 YSYEKL. Deletions cut 1 base from V and 8 bases from J, with 14 bases between. The CDR3 totals 14 residues. CDR3 sequence reads: CASSQGWGASEAFF. Written as DNA, the CDR3 is TGCGCCAGCAGCCAAGGTTGGGGAGCGTCAGAAGCTTTCTTT.

The rearrangement joins TRBV20-1 to TRBJ2-7, with 10 bases matching TRBD2. The V gene end was trimmed by 3 bases and the J gene end by 3 bases; junction bases not matched to a gene: 5. Per germline, CDR1 DFQATT and CDR2 SNEGSKA (reference sequence). The CDR3 loop spans 14 amino acids. The DNA of the CDR3 is TGCAGTGCTAGCTCTAGCGGGAGAGGCTACGAGCAGTACTTC. Translated, it gives CSASSSGRGYEQYF.

About this clonotype itself: A single base separates this from a much larger clone, so it may be a read error. V and J are TRBV13 and TRBJ2-5, with D maybe TRBD2 (8 bases). The ends were cut back, 5 bases at V and 9 bases at J, with 16 bases in the middle. The CDR3 totals 13 residues. From germline, CDR1 is PRHDT and CDR2 FYEKMQ (reference sequence). The CDR3 DNA sequence: TGTGCCAGCAGCAAACAGGGGCGGGAGGCCCAGTACTTC. Translation gives CASSKQGREAQYF.

Many counts were recorded for this clonotype. V gene TRBV3-1 combines with J gene TRBJ1-2, with D possibly being TRBD1 (6 bases). V lost 2 bases and J lost 6, with 7 bases in between. Germline V gene data show CDR1 as LGHDT and CDR2 as YNNKEL (reference sequence). The CDR3 runs to 12 residues. The CDR3 DNA follows: TGTGCCAGCAGCCAATGGGACAATGGCTACACCTTC. It is translated as CASSQWDNGYTF.

This clonotype occurred many times. The rearrangement uses TRBV28 and TRBJ1-2; weak D call: TRBD1 (6 bases). Germline V gene sequence: CDR1 MDHEN, CDR2 SYDVKM. The CDR3 is made up of 15 amino acids. With 2 bases removed from V and 0 bases from J, the gap between germline ends came to 10 bases. The CDR3 reads CASSLGGAANYGYTF. As DNA, the CDR3 is TGTGCCAGCAGTTTAGGGGGGGCAGCTAACTATGGCTACACCTTC.

Note on this clonotype: The junction departs from germline at one end; a sequencing error may be responsible. The chain has TRBV2 and TRBJ1-4, with 8 nucleotides matching TRBD1. The length of the CDR3 is 16 residues. CDR1 and CDR2 (germline): SNHLY, FYNNEI. The CDR3 protein is CASSKGQVSTNAKLFF. The CDR3 nucleotides are TGTGCCAGCAGTAAGGGACAGGTATCAACTAATGCAAAACTGTTTTTT. The variable domain in full, completed from reference TRBV2 and TRBJ1-4, reads EPEVTQTPSHQVTQMGQEVILRCVPISNHLYFYWYRQILGQKVEFLVSFYNNEISEKSEIFDDQFSVERPDGSNFTLKIRSTKLEDSAMYFCASSKGQVSTNAKLFFGSGTQLSVL.

V gene TRBV2 combines with J gene TRBJ1-2; 8 positions match TRBD1. Germline CDR1 and CDR2: SNHLY and FYNNEI. The CDR3 runs 13 residues. Unmatched junction bases numbered 10, after V lost 4 bases and J lost 12 bases. The CDR3 DNA follows: TGTGCCAGCAGTGGGGGGGACAGGAGCTACAACACCTTC. Translation: CASSGGDRSYNTF.

Ten or more counts support this clonotype. The J gene is TRBJ2-7, the V gene TRBV6-2 or TRBV6-3; 9 nucleotides match TRBD1. CDR1 and CDR2 from the germline V gene are MNHEY and SVGEGT. Germline trimming cut 6 bases from V and 6 bases from J; bases unmatched to any gene: 9. The CDR3 is made up of 14 amino acids. The CDR3 loop is CASSYRGLGVEQYF. For the CDR3, the DNA is TGTGCCAGCAGCTACAGGGGGCTTGGGGTCGAGCAGTACTTC.

This clonotype showed up many times. V and J are TRBV29-1 and TRBJ2-7; tentative D call: TRBD1 (5 bases). The CDR3 is made up of 11 amino acids. CDR1 and CDR2 from the germline V gene are SQVTM and ANQGSEA. V gave up 5 bases and J gave up 7 bases, with 12 bases separating them. CDR3 in amino acids: CSVNKKGEQYF. Here the CDR3 DNA reads TGCAGCGTTAACAAGAAGGGGGAGCAGTACTTC.

This clonotype has ten or more counts. The J gene is TRBJ2-1, the V gene TRBV3-1, with TRBD2 identical over 12 bases. The trim removed 0 bases at V and 10 bases at J, leaving 13 bases unmatched. The germline gives CDR1 LGHDT, CDR2 YNNKEL (reference sequence). The CDR3 runs 18 residues. CDR3 nucleotide sequence: TGTGCCAGCAGCCAAGATCGGTGGGCTAGCGGGAGGGCCGGAGAGCAGTTCTTC. Protein product: CASSQDRWASGRAGEQFF.

This clonotype was seen ten or more times. The V and J genes are TRBV2 and TRBJ2-1; 7 bases agree with TRBD1. The ends lost 9 bases at V and 12 bases at J; junction bases unmatched: 17. The CDR3 contains 14 residues. Germline values: CDR1 SNHLY, CDR2 FYNNEI. CDR3 sequence: CASQTGTHQITQFF. For the CDR3, the DNA is TGTGCCAGTCAGACAGGGACCCACCAAATAACGCAGTTCTTC.

The V call is TRBV5-5, the J call TRBJ2-1; perhaps D is TRBD1 or TRBD2 (6 bases each). Germline loops: CDR1 SGHKS, CDR2 YYEKEE (reference sequence). V lost 4 bases and J lost 3, with 11 bases in between. This CDR3 is built from 14 residues. CDR3 sequence: CASSRGEDYNEQFF. CDR3 nucleotide sequence: TGTGCCAGCAGCAGGGGGGAGGACTACAATGAGCAGTTCTTC.